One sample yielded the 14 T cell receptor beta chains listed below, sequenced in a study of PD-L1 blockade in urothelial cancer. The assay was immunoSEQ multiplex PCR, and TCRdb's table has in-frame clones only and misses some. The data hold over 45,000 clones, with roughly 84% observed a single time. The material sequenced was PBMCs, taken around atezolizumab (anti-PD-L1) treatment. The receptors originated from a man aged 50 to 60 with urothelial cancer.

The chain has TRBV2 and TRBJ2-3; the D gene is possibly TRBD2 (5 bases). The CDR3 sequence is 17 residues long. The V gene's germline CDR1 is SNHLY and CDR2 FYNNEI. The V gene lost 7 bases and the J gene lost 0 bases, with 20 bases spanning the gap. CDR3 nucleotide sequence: TGTGCCAGCAACGGAATAGCTCTAGCCGAGAGCACAGATACGCAGTATTTT. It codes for CASNGIALAESTDTQYF.

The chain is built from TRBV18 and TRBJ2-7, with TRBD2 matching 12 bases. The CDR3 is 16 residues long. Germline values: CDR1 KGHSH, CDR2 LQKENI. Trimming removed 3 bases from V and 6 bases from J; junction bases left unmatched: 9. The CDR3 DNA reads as TGTGCCAGCTCACCCCGACGAACTAGCGGGAGGTTCGAGCAGTACTTC. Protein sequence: CASSPRRTSGRFEQYF.

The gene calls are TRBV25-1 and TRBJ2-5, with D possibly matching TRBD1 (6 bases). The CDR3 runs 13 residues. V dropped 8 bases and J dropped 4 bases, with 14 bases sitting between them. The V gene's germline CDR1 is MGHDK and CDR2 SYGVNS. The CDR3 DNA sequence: TGTGCCAGCGGGTGGCAGGGGAGAGAGACCCAGTACTTC. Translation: CASGWQGRETQYF.

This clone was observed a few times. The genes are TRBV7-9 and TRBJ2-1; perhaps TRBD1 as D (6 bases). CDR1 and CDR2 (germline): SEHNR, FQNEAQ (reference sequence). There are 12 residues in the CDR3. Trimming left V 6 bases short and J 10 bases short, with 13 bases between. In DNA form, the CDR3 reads TGTGCCAGCAGGGACAGACTGGGGGAGCAGTTCTTC. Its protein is CASRDRLGEQFF.

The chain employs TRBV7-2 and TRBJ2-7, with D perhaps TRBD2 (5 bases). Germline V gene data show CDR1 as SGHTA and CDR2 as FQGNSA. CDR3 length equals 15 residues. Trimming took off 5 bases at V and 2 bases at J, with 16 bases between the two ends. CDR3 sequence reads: CASSLDTRATYEQYF. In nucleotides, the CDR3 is TGTGCCAGCAGCCTTGACACTAGAGCCACCTACGAGCAGTACTTC.

CDR3 residues: CASREQSYQPQHF. The DNA for the CDR3 is TGTGCCAGTAGGGAACAGAGCTATCAGCCCCAGCATTTT. This chain uses TRBV19 with TRBJ1-5, with D unclear. This CDR3 has 13 residues. CDR1 and CDR2 from the germline V gene are LNHDA and SQIVND (reference sequence). Deletions cut 6 bases from V and 5 bases from J, with 11 bases between.

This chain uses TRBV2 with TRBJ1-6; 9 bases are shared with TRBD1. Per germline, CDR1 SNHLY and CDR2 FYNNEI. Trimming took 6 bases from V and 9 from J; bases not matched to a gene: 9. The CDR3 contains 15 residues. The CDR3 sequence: CASSGLQGAGSPLHF. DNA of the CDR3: TGTGCCAGCAGCGGCTTACAGGGGGCAGGTTCACCCCTCCACTTT. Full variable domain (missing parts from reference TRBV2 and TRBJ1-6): EPEVTQTPSHQVTQMGQEVILRCVPISNHLYFYWYRQILGQKVEFLVSFYNNEISEKSEIFDDQFSVERPDGSNFTLKIRSTKLEDSAMYFCASSGLQGAGSPLHFGNGTRLTVT.

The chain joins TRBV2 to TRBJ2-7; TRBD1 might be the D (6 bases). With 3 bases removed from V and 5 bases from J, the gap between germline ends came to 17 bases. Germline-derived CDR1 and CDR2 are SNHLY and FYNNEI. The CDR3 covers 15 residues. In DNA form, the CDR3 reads TGTGCCAGCAGTGACTCCGGGACACCCCGGGACGAGCAGTACTTC. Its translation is CASSDSGTPRDEQYF.

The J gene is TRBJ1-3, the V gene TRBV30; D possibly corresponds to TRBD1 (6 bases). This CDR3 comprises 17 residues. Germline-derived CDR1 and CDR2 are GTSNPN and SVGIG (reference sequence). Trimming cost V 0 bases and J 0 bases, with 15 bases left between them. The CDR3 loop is CAWSVGAGANSGNTIYF. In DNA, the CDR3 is TGTGCCTGGAGTGTAGGCGCAGGGGCGAACTCTGGAAACACCATATATTTT.

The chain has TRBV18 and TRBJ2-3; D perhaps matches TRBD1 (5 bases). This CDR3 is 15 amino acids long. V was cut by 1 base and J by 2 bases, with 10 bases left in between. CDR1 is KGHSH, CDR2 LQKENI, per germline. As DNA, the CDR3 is TGTGCCAGCTCACCACAGGGGTCCCTCACAGATACGCAGTATTTT. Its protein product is CASSPQGSLTDTQYF.

The CDR3 sequence: CASSPRLAGGTTQYF. As DNA, the CDR3 is TGTGCCAGCAGCCCCCGGCTAGCGGGAGGGACAACGCAGTATTTT. The chain has TRBV7-2 and TRBJ2-3; 12 bases are a match to TRBD2. With 5 bases clipped from V and 9 bases from J, the junction kept 9 bases outside the gene matches. Germline CDR1 reads SGHTA; CDR2 reads FQGNSA. This CDR3 contains 15 residues.

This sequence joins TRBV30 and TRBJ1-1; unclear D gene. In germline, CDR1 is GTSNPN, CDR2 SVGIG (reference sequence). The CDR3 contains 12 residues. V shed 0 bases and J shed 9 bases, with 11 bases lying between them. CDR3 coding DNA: TGTGCCTGGAGTGTAGGTAGCGTTCAAGCTTTCTTT. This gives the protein CAWSVGSVQAFF.

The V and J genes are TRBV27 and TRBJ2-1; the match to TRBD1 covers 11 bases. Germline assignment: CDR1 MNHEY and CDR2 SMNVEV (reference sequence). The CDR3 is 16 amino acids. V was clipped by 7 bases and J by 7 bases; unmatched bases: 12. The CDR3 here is CASIARGTGGGNEQFF. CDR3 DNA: TGTGCCAGCATCGCCAGAGGGACAGGGGGGGGTAATGAGCAGTTCTTC.

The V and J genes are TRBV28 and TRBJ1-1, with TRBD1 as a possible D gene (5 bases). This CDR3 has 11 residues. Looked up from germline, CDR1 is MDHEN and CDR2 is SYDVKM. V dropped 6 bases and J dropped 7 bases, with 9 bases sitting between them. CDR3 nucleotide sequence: TGTGCCAGCAGCCTGGACATTGAAGCTTTCTTT. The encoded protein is CASSLDIEAFF.